These 19 T cell receptor beta chains came from one sample sequenced in a study of blood T cells in healthy people across ages (dated by TCRdb to between 2014 and 2016). Library generation was performed with 5' RACE. Instrument on record: Illumina HiSeq 2500. A second PCR of about 7 to 12 cycles was performed with a sample-barcoded 5' primer and a J-beta primer mix. TCRdb redid the processing of the public reads, applying fastp at Q25 and MiXCR, and retained in-frame beta chains. Records with the same CDR3 protein are collapsed into one entry carrying the most frequent genes and DNA. The sample includes about 1.8 million distinct CDR3 sequences, with approximately 50% observed a single time. Of the sample, over 2% falls within the top ten clones. The sequenced sample consisted of blood. The receptors were sampled from a woman in her thirties or forties in good health.

This sequence joins TRBV28 and TRBJ2-5; TRBD1 is a possible D gene (6 bases). The CDR3 runs 14 residues. The germline V and J ends were trimmed by 4 bases and 2 bases, with 11 bases remaining between them. Looked up from germline, CDR1 is MDHEN and CDR2 is SYDVKM. CDR3 region: CASSSTGWQETQYF. The CDR3 nucleotides read TGTGCCAGCAGTTCCACAGGGTGGCAAGAGACCCAGTACTTC.

This chain connects TRBV28 to TRBJ2-5; 8 nucleotides align to TRBD1. Losses at the gene ends were 6 bases for V and 4 bases for J; bases not matched to a gene: 10. This CDR3 has 15 amino acids. Germline CDR1 reads MDHEN; CDR2 reads SYDVKM. The CDR3 is CASSAGGANGETQYF. DNA for the CDR3: TGTGCCAGCAGCGCAGGGGGCGCGAATGGAGAGACCCAGTACTTC.

The V and J genes are TRBV4-3 and TRBJ2-1; TRBD1 aligns across 10 bases. Near its end, the DNA agrees better with TRBJ2-7, so the J call may be wrong. Per the germline V gene, CDR1 is LGHNA and CDR2 is YSLEER. The CDR3 runs 16 residues. CDR3 sequence (DNA): TGCGCCAGCAGCCAAGACGGACAGGGGGGTTACAATGAGCAGTACTTC. Translated: CASSQDGQGGYNEQYF.

This chain joins TRBV10-3 and TRBJ2-3; D not certain. Germline V gives CDR1 ENHRY, CDR2 SYGVKD. The CDR3 is 15 residues long. The ends were cut back, 8 bases at V and 1 base at J, with 16 bases in the middle. CDR3 sequence (DNA): TGTGCCATCGACGACTCTGGCGCGGGCACAGATACGCAGTATTTT. Translated: CAIDDSGAGTDTQYF.

The chain has TRBV6-2 or TRBV6-3 and TRBJ1-2; TRBD1 aligns across 10 bases. With 5 bases clipped from V and 13 bases from J, the junction kept 10 bases outside the gene matches. Germline assignment: CDR1 MNHEY and CDR2 SVGEGT. The CDR3 sequence is 13 residues long. For the CDR3, the DNA is TGTGCCAGCAGTCGGGGACAGGGGAGAAGTCTCACCTTC. It encodes CASSRGQGRSLTF.

This clonotype appeared a few times. The chain recombines TRBV9 with TRBJ1-2, with D unclear. The CDR3 runs to 14 residues. Trimming stripped 0 bases from V and 4 bases from J, with 10 bases between. Germline CDR1 and CDR2: SGDLS and YYNGEE. In DNA, the CDR3 is TGTGCCAGCAGCGTAGACGCGGGGAGCTATGGCTACACCTTC. This encodes CASSVDAGSYGYTF.

The V call is TRBV6-2 or TRBV6-3, the J call TRBJ2-5; perhaps TRBD2 as D (7 bases). The V gene lost 2 bases and the J gene lost 4 bases, with 14 bases spanning the gap. There are 15 residues in the CDR3. Germline V gene data show CDR1 as MNHEY and CDR2 as SVGEGT. CDR3 in DNA: TGTGCCAGCAGTTACGAGGGGGGGCCGGGAGAGACCCAGTACTTC. It encodes CASSYEGGPGETQYF.

The sample holds a few counts of this clonotype. The CDR3 sequence is CASREGGPNEQFF. The CDR3 bases are TGTGCCAGCAGGGAGGGGGGGCCCAATGAGCAGTTCTTC. The chain links TRBV2 to TRBJ2-1, with D possibly being TRBD2 (7 bases). There are 13 residues in the CDR3. Germline loops: CDR1 SNHLY, CDR2 FYNNEI. Trimming took 6 bases from V and 6 from J, leaving 12 bases between them.

The chain is built from TRBV28 and TRBJ2-7; 7 bases fit TRBD2. This CDR3 comprises 14 residues. The junction had 8 bases not matched to a gene; V was cut back by 6 bases and J by 3 bases. Per germline, CDR1 MDHEN and CDR2 SYDVKM. The CDR3: CASREPGGVYEQYF. In nucleotides, the CDR3 is TGTGCCAGCAGAGAACCGGGGGGAGTCTACGAGCAGTACTTC.

V and J are TRBV6-1 and TRBJ2-6; 8 bases are shared with TRBD1. The CDR3 extends over 20 amino acids. V shed 3 bases, J shed 0 bases, and the junction held 13 bases outside the gene matches. Germline loops: CDR1 MNHNS, CDR2 SASEGT. The CDR3 region is CASSDFIQGGPNSGANVLTF. The CDR3 DNA follows: TGTGCCAGCAGTGACTTCATACAGGGGGGCCCTAACTCTGGGGCCAACGTCCTGACTTTC.

The rearrangement links TRBV2 to TRBJ1-5, with D unclear. V dropped 3 bases and J dropped 5 bases, with 8 bases sitting between them. The germline gives CDR1 SNHLY, CDR2 FYNNEI. The CDR3 has 13 residues. The CDR3 loop reads CASSERRDQPQHF. DNA of the CDR3: TGTGCCAGCAGTGAGCGGCGGGATCAGCCCCAGCATTTT.

The chain links TRBV5-1 to TRBJ1-2; TRBD1 matches 8 bases. CDR3 length: 16 amino acids. V lost 0 bases, J lost 0 bases, and 4 bases stayed unmatched. The V gene's germline CDR1 is SGHRS and CDR2 YFSETQ. CDR3 coding DNA: TGCGCCAGCAGCTTGGTCCGGGACAGGACTAACTATGGCTACACCTTC. It codes for CASSLVRDRTNYGYTF.

The sample holds many counts of this clonotype. V usage is TRBV20-1 and J usage is TRBJ2-5; D gene ambiguous. Germline CDR1 reads DFQATT; CDR2 reads SNEGSKA (reference sequence). The CDR3 extends over 11 amino acids. The V end lost 6 bases, the J end lost 0 bases, and 5 bases lay between the germline ends. The DNA for the CDR3 is TGCAGTGCCCAGGACCAAGAGACCCAGTACTTC. Its translation: CSAQDQETQYF.

The V call is TRBV6-2 or TRBV6-3, the J call TRBJ1-2; D might be TRBD1 (6 bases). V lost 4 bases to trimming and J lost 4 bases, with 13 bases between them. CDR1 is MNHEY, CDR2 SVGEGT, per germline. The CDR3 is made up of 14 amino acids. The CDR3 loop is CASSSSDRLYGYTF. In nucleotides, the CDR3 is TGTGCCAGCAGTTCCTCTGACAGGCTCTATGGCTACACCTTC.

The chain recombines TRBV27 with TRBJ2-4; D uncertain. CDR1 is MNHEY, CDR2 SMNVEV, per germline (reference sequence). The CDR3 extends over 11 amino acids. V lost 6 bases and J lost 14, with 14 bases in between. The CDR3 region is CASRGPTKEYF. The CDR3 DNA follows: TGTGCCAGCAGGGGTCCTACGAAGGAGTACTTC.

This chain links TRBV7-9 with TRBJ2-3; 8 bases agree with TRBD2. J was trimmed by 2 bases and V by 2 bases; bases with no gene match: 3. Germline V gene sequence: CDR1 SEHNR, CDR2 FQNEAQ (reference sequence). The CDR3 has 15 amino acids. The CDR3 DNA sequence: TGTGCCAGCAGCTTACAGCGGGGGATCACAGATACGCAGTATTTT. Encoded protein: CASSLQRGITDTQYF.

The chain is built from TRBV20-1 and TRBJ2-5; D ambiguous. V dropped 6 bases and J dropped 4 bases, with 18 bases sitting between them. The CDR3 covers 14 residues. Germline lookup yields CDR1 DFQATT and CDR2 SNEGSKA (reference sequence). The DNA of the CDR3 is TGCAGTGCCCGCCGCCGGGCTAGTTTAGAGACCCAGTACTTC. Translating gives CSARRRASLETQYF.

This clonotype has a handful of counts. This sequence joins TRBV7-2 and TRBJ2-1, with a weak D call TRBD1 (6 bases). Germline V gene lookup returns CDR1 SGHTA and CDR2 FQGNSA. The V end was cut by 4 bases, the J end by 5 bases, with 12 bases between. The CDR3 has 14 residues. CDR3 sequence: CASSSRQADNEQFF. The CDR3, as DNA: TGTGCCAGCAGCTCCCGACAGGCCGACAATGAGCAGTTCTTC.

Only a few counts were recorded for this clonotype. The genes are TRBV20-1 and TRBJ2-6; D possibly corresponds to TRBD1 (5 bases). From germline, CDR1 is DFQATT and CDR2 SNEGSKA (reference sequence). The CDR3 contains 16 residues. V gave up 6 bases and J gave up 0 bases, with 15 bases separating them. CDR3 sequence (DNA): TGCAGTGCCTTACGGTCAGGGTACTCTGGGGCCAACGTCCTGACTTTC. Translating it yields CSALRSGYSGANVLTF.